This entry features one T cell receptor (beta chain) sequence. The data were taken from a study of CD8 T cells in Susac syndrome. V lost 6 bases, J lost 0 bases, and 13 bases stayed unmatched. This CDR3 spans 18 amino acids. Germline-derived CDR1 and CDR2 are MGHDK and SYGVNS. cDNA came from about 0.5 to 1 ug RNA primed by random hexamers. TCRdb passed the immunoSEQ multiplex PCR reads through MiXCR, listing each CDR3 protein once. This sample has 150,000 or so distinct CDR3 sequences; roughly 94% occur once, and the top ten carry roughly 0.08%. Sequencing input: CD4+ T cells from PBMCs. The rearrangement uses TRBV25-1 and TRBJ2-7, with TRBD1 matching 11 bases. This TCR was recovered from a human donor in good health. The CDR3 sequence is CASSLSHTGTGGSYEQYF. The CDR3 DNA reads TGTGCCAGCAGCCTTAGCCATACCGGGACAGGGGGCTCCTACGAGCAGTACTTC.